The entry below describes one TCR beta chain. Antigen unknown. These data originate in a study of Ad26.COV2.S vaccination and SARS-CoV-2 variants. Across the whole study: Donor allocation was to the COV1001 Ad26.COV2.S trial arm. The authors gave Ad26.COV2.S intramuscularly, either once or twice 56 days apart.

There are 16 residues in the CDR3. J gave up 8 bases and V 5 bases, and 14 bases lay outside the gene matches. CDR1 is SGHTA, CDR2 FQGTGA, per germline. Method: immunoSEQ multiplex PCR; TCRdb's copy keeps in-frame clones and lacks some. The repertoire holds 440,000 or so clones, 90% seen once, with 4.3% in the top ten. Study-level results: TCR breadth and depth analyses may have underestimated total T cell responses.

Treatment reported: roughly 18 received Ad26.COV2.S at low or high dose, single or two shots; roughly 5 received placebo; per-sample allocation not given. Collection of samples fell on day 63 after the first vaccine or placebo injection. Specimen: peripheral blood, collected in a trial of Ad26.COV2.S vaccine versus placebo. This clonotype was sampled from a person between 18 and 59 years old who received the Ad26.COV2.S COVID-19 vaccine or a placebo. V and J are TRBV7-3 and TRBJ2-1; 8 positions agree with TRBD1. In nucleotides, the CDR3 is TGTGCCAGCAGCACCGGGACAGGAGCTATTCTACATGAGCAGTTCTTC. The encoded protein is CASSTGTGAILHEQFF. Based on the CDR3 plus reference TRBV7-3 and TRBJ2-1, the full variable domain is GAGVSQTPSNKVTEKGKYVELRCDPISGHTALYWYRQSLGQGPEFLIYFQGTGAADDSGLPNDRFFAVRPEGSVSTLKIQRTERGDSAVYLCASSTGTGAILHEQFFGPGTRLTVL.